Given below is one T cell receptor beta chain in context. Its antigen is currently unknown. Repertoires were generated with immunoSEQ multiplex PCR, while TCRdb's copy carries only in-frame clones and drops some. The table includes 90,000 to 150,000 clones, roughly 91% detected once. These data belong to a study of graft-versus-host responses after intestinal transplantation. For the study at large: Anti-thymocyte globulin was used for induction in all recipients, who then took tacrolimus and steroids for roughly three years.

Germline V lookup: CDR1 GTSNPN, CDR2 SVGIG (reference sequence). Unmatched junction bases numbered 10, after V lost 3 bases and J lost 1 base. The CDR3 has 18 residues. This TCR came from a human donor who received an intestinal transplant. This chain uses TRBV30 with TRBJ2-2; 11 nucleotides match TRBD2. The specimen was unstimulated CD4+ T cells sorted from spleen or lymph node cells, collected before intestinal transplant. The CDR3 region has the DNA TGTGCCTGGAGGGTCGGGCTAGCGGGAGGCTTGAACACCGGGGAGCTGTTTTTT. Translated: CAWRVGLAGGLNTGELFF.